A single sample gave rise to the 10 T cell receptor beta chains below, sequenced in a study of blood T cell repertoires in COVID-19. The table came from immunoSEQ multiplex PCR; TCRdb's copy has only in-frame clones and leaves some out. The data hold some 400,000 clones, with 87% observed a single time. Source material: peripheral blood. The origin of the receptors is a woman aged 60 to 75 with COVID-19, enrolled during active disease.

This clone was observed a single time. The CDR3 sequence is CASRPGGNTEAFF. For the CDR3, the DNA is TGTGCCAGCAGACCCGGGGGGAACACTGAAGCTTTCTTT. J is TRBJ1-1 and V is TRBV6-5; a weak D match, TRBD1 (5 bases). The germline V gene has CDR1 MNHEY and CDR2 SVGAGI. The CDR3 runs 13 residues. With 6 bases removed from V and 1 base from J, the gap between germline ends came to 9 bases.

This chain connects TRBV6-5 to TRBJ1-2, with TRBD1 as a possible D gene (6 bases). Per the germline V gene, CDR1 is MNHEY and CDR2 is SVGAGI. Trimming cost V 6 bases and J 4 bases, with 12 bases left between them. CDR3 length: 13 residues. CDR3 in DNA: TGTGCCAGCAGCTACGGGACACCCTATGGCTACACCTTC. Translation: CASSYGTPYGYTF.

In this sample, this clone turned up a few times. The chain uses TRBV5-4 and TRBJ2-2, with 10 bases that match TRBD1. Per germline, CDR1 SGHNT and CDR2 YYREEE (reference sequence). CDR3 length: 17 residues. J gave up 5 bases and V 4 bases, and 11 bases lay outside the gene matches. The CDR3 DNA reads TGTGCCAGCAGCGGAAAAGCCGGGACAGGGGAGACCGGGGAGCTGTTTTTT. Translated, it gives CASSGKAGTGETGELFF.

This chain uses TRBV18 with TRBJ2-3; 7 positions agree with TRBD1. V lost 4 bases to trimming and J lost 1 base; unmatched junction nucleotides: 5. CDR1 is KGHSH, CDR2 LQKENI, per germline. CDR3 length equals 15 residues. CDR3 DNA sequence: TGTGCCAGCTCACAAACGACAGGGCGCACAGATACGCAGTATTTT. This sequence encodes CASSQTTGRTDTQYF.

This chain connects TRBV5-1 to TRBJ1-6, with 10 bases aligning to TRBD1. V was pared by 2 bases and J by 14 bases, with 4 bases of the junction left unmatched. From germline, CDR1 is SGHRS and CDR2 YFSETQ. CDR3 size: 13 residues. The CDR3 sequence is CASSFRDRGTLHF. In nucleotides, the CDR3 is TGCGCCAGCAGCTTCCGGGACAGGGGTACCCTCCACTTT.

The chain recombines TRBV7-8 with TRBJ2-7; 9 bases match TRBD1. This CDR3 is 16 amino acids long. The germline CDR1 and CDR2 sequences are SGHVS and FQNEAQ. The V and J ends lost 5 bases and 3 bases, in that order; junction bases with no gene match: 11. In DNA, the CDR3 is TGTGCCAGCAGCCTCCCGGGACAGGGCTATGACTACGAGCAGTACTTC. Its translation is CASSLPGQGYDYEQYF.

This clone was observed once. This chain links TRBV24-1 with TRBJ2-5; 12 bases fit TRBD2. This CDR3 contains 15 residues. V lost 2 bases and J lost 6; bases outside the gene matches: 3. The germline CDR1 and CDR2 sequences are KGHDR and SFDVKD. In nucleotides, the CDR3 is TGTGCCACCAGTGATTCCACTAGCGGGGGGAAGACCCAGTACTTC. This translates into CATSDSTSGGKTQYF.

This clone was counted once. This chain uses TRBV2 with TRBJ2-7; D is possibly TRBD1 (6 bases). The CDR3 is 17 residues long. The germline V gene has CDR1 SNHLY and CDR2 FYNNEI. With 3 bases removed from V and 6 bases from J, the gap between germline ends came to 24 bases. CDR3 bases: TGTGCCAGCAGTGAGCCACTGACTCGGGACAAAATACGCGAGCAGTACTTC. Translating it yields CASSEPLTRDKIREQYF.

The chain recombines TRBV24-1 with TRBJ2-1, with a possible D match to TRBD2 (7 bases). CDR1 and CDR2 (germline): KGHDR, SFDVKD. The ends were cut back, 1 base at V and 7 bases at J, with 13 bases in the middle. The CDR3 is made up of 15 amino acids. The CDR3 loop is CATSDFPRGGNEQFF. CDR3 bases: TGTGCCACCAGTGATTTCCCCAGGGGAGGGAATGAGCAGTTCTTC.

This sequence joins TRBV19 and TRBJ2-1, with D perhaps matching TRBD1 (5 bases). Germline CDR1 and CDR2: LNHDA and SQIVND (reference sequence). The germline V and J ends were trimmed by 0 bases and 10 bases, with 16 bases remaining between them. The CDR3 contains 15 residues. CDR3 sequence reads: CASSIDKGHLDEQFF. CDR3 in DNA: TGTGCCAGTAGTATAGATAAGGGGCATCTTGACGAGCAGTTCTTC. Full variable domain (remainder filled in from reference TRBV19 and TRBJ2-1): DGGITQSPKYLFRKEGQNVTLSCEQNLNHDAMYWYRQDPGQGLRLIYYSQIVNDFQKGDIAEGYSVSREKKESFPLTVTSAQKNPTAFYLCASSIDKGHLDEQFFGPGTRLTVL.